The 29 T cell receptor beta chains given below trace back to one sample, sequenced in a study of T cells expressing NK-cell markers. Reanalyzing the 5' RACE reads, TCRdb keeps one entry per CDR3 protein, without DNA. Listed are more than 250,000 distinct CDR3 sequences; approximately 0.42% falls within the top ten. What was sequenced was blood T cells: a sorted CD56 or NKG2C T cell subset, CD4+ or CD8+ T cells, or bulk PBMC T cells (not recorded which). These receptors were obtained from a man between 18 and 35 years old in good health.

The chain uses TRBV7-2 and TRBJ2-1. The CDR3 runs 13 residues. Germline V gives CDR1 SGHTA, CDR2 FQGNSA. The CDR3 loop reads CASSLTPGNEQFF.

The rearrangement joins TRBV12-3 or TRBV12-4 to TRBJ1-5; the TRBD1 assignment by TCRdb is unverifiable without DNA. The CDR3 length is 16 residues. The CDR3 loop reads CASSPNWGLSNQPQHF.

The rearrangement uses TRBV20-1 and TRBJ1-2. The CDR3 length is 13 residues. Germline V gene sequence: CDR1 DFQATT, CDR2 SNEGSKA (reference sequence). The CDR3 region is CSARLRSNYGYTF.

This sequence joins TRBV4-2 and TRBJ2-2; TCRdb names TRBD1, which stays unverified in the absence of DNA. The CDR3 length is 16 residues. Germline V gene data show CDR1 as LGHNA and CDR2 as YNFKEQ. The chain's CDR3 is CASSQDHRGLSGELFF.

The chain joins TRBV12-3 or TRBV12-4 to TRBJ2-1; the D call from TCRdb, TRBD2, cannot be confirmed without DNA. This CDR3 spans 14 amino acids. The CDR3: CASSLVTSGRAQFF.

The chain recombines TRBV4-3 with TRBJ2-7; TCRdb lists TRBD1, though no DNA is available to test this call. Germline CDR1 is LGHNA and CDR2 is YSLEER. The CDR3 consists of 14 residues. CDR3 protein: CASSQEARGHEQYF.

The genes are TRBV15 and TRBJ2-1; TCRdb returns TRBD1, unconfirmable since there is no DNA. CDR1 and CDR2 (germline): LNHNV, YYDKDF (reference sequence). The CDR3 is made up of 13 amino acids. This CDR3 reads CATSRDRQVEQFF.

The V call is TRBV12-5, the J call TRBJ2-5; TCRdb outputs TRBD1, but without DNA this stays unchecked. Germline values: CDR1 LGHNT, CDR2 FRNRAP. This CDR3 region has 16 residues. The chain's CDR3 is CASGLGRGAGQETQYF.

The chain employs TRBV2 and TRBJ2-2; TCRdb proposes TRBD1, but this gene call is untestable without DNA. Germline lookup yields CDR1 SNHLY and CDR2 FYNNEI. This CDR3 has 20 amino acids. The CDR3 protein is CASTPAGRNRSQGLTGELFF.

This sequence joins TRBV29-1 and TRBJ2-3; no DNA is available, so the TRBD2 call from TCRdb remains unchecked. Germline-derived CDR1 and CDR2 are SQVTM and ANQGSEA. CDR3 length: 13 residues. CDR3 loop: CSVAGRQTDTQYF.

The chain joins TRBV7-8 to TRBJ2-1. Germline-derived CDR1 and CDR2 are SGHVS and FQNEAQ. The CDR3 has 12 residues. The CDR3 region is CASSFTPYEQFF.

The gene calls are TRBV20-1 and TRBJ2-1. The CDR3 runs 14 residues. Germline values: CDR1 DFQATT, CDR2 SNEGSKA (reference sequence). The CDR3 sequence: CSASDLAGDNEQFF.

The genes are TRBV12-3 or TRBV12-4 and TRBJ1-2; the TRBD1 assignment by TCRdb is unverifiable without DNA. CDR3 length equals 16 residues. CDR3: CASSLGGKGRGYGYTF.

The chain uses TRBV9 and TRBJ2-1; the TRBD1 assignment by TCRdb is unverifiable without DNA. Germline loops: CDR1 SGDLS, CDR2 YYNGEE. The CDR3 length is 15 residues. The CDR3 protein is CASSPAQGRYNEQFF.

The V and J genes are TRBV15 and TRBJ2-3; TCRdb's assignment of TRBD1 cannot be checked, as there is no DNA. The CDR3 loop spans 17 amino acids. Germline CDR1 and CDR2: LNHNV and YYDKDF (reference sequence). CDR3 amino acids: CATSSSGGRQGTDTQYF.

The CDR3 sequence: CASSLDIVQPQHF. V gene TRBV18 combines with J gene TRBJ1-5; TCRdb indicates TRBD1, and absent DNA this call remains unverified. The CDR3 runs to 13 residues. Germline V CDR1 and CDR2: KGHSH, LQKENI.

The chain links TRBV20-1 to TRBJ2-2; the TCRdb D gene call, TRBD1, has no DNA to confirm it. The CDR3 spans 14 residues. Germline CDR1 reads DFQATT; CDR2 reads SNEGSKA (reference sequence). CDR3: CSASGQFSAGELFF.

The chain couples TRBV11-2 to TRBJ1-2. CDR3 size: 19 residues. Germline lookup yields CDR1 SGHAT and CDR2 FQNNGV. This CDR3 is CASSLVSSFVRVANYGYTF.

The rearrangement uses TRBV7-6 and TRBJ2-3; with no DNA, the TCRdb D assignment of TRBD2 cannot be verified. The CDR3 sequence is 13 residues long. Germline-derived CDR1 and CDR2 are SGHVS and FNYEAQ. The CDR3 region is CASSSLFADTQYF.

The rearrangement joins TRBV5-6 to TRBJ2-1; TCRdb lists TRBD1, though no DNA is available to test this call. The CDR3 loop spans 16 amino acids. Looked up from germline, CDR1 is SGHDT and CDR2 is YYEEEE. This chain's CDR3 is CASSFQMKGVYNEQFF. The complete variable domain, with remaining parts taken from reference TRBV5-6 and TRBJ2-1, reads DAGVTQSPTHLIKTRGQQVTLRCSPKSGHDTVSWYQQALGQGPQFIFQYYEEEERQRGNFPDRFSGHQFPNYSSELNVNALLLGDSALYLCASSFQMKGVYNEQFFGPGTRLTVL.

This chain uses TRBV6-1 with TRBJ1-2; checking the TCRdb D call of TRBD1 is not possible without DNA. The CDR3 length is 12 residues. The germline V gene encodes CDR1 MNHNS and CDR2 SASEGT. The CDR3 region is CASSVQGYGYTF.

The rearrangement links TRBV7-6 to TRBJ2-7; TCRdb lists TRBD2, though no DNA is available to test this call. CDR3 size: 15 residues. The germline V gene encodes CDR1 SGHVS and CDR2 FNYEAQ. CDR3 residues: CASSRTGTSGYEQYF.

The chain employs TRBV5-1 and TRBJ2-6; TCRdb's D gene call, TRBD1, goes unchecked for lack of DNA. The germline V gene encodes CDR1 SGHRS and CDR2 YFSETQ. The CDR3 loop spans 20 amino acids. CDR3: CASSSTPGTGGSSGANVLTF.

The gene calls are TRBV19 and TRBJ1-1. Germline values: CDR1 LNHDA, CDR2 SQIVND (reference sequence). The CDR3 length is 16 residues. The CDR3 protein is CASHKGPAGASTEAFF.

V gene TRBV5-6 combines with J gene TRBJ1-5; the TCRdb D gene call, TRBD1, has no DNA to confirm it. This CDR3 comprises 15 residues. Per germline, CDR1 SGHDT and CDR2 YYEEEE. This CDR3 reads CASSLSRRADQPQHF.

V usage is TRBV2 and J usage is TRBJ2-2; lacking DNA, the TRBD1 call made by TCRdb goes unchecked. Looked up from germline, CDR1 is SNHLY and CDR2 is FYNNEI. The CDR3 length is 15 residues. CDR3 in amino acids: CASSFGQPNTGELFF.

This chain connects TRBV5-1 to TRBJ2-7; TCRdb outputs TRBD2, but without DNA this stays unchecked. Germline assignment: CDR1 SGHRS and CDR2 YFSETQ. The CDR3 contains 13 residues. This chain's CDR3 is CASSSGTSGKQYF.

V usage is TRBV20-1 and J usage is TRBJ1-5; the D gene TCRdb calls, TRBD1, cannot be checked with no DNA. The CDR3 loop spans 13 amino acids. Germline values: CDR1 DFQATT, CDR2 SNEGSKA (reference sequence). The CDR3 sequence: CSASDSPDQPQHF.

The chain is built from TRBV20-1 and TRBJ2-4; as DNA is missing, the TRBD1 call by TCRdb cannot be tested. Germline assignment: CDR1 DFQATT and CDR2 SNEGSKA (reference sequence). The CDR3 has 14 residues. The CDR3 loop reads CRAKDREAKNIQYF.